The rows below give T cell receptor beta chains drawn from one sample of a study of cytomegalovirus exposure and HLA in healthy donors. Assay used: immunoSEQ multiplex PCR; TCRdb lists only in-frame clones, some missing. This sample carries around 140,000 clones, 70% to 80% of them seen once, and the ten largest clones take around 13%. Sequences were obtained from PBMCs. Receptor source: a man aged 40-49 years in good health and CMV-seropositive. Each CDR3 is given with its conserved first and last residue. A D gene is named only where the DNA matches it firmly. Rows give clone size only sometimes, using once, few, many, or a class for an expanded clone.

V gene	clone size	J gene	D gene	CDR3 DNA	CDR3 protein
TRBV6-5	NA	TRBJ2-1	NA	TGTGCCAGCAGTTACGGGGGGGCCACACGACTTGAGCAGTTCTTC	CASSYGGATRLEQFF
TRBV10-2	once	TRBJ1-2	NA	TGCGCCAGCACAGGCGAGACCCTCCCTTATGGCTACACCTTC	CASTGETLPYGYTF
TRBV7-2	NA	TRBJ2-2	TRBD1	TGTGCCAGCAGCCGGGACAGGGGGCAGGCCGGGGAGCTGTTTTTT	CASSRDRGQAGELFF
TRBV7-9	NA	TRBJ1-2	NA	TGTGCCAGCAGCTTATTAGGGGAGGGGACGGGCCGATATGGCTACACCTTC	CASSLLGEGTGRYGYTF
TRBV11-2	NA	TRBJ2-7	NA	TGTGCCAGCACCCCGTCAGGGGGGTTCTACGAGCAGTACTTC	CASTPSGGFYEQYF
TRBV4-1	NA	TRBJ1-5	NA	TGCGCCAGCAGCCAAGCCGATCAGGGAAGTAAGCCCCAGCATTTT	CASSQADQGSKPQHF
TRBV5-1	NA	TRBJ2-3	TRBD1	TGCGCCAGCAGCTTCGACAGGGCAAGCGATACGCAGTATTTT	CASSFDRASDTQYF
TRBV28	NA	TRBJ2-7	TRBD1	TGTGCCAGCAGTTTAAGGACAGGGGGTTCCTACGAGCAGTACTTC	CASSLRTGGSYEQYF
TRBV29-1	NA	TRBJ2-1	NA	TGCAGCGCTACGGTCATTCTTAGCTCCTACAATGAGCAGTTCTTC	CSATVILSSYNEQFF
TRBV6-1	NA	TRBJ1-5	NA	TGTGCCAGCAGTGAAGTCGGCAGGCATCAGCCCCAGCATTTT	CASSEVGRHQPQHF
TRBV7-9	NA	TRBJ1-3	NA	TGTGCCAGCAGCATCCGAGACAGCTCTGGAAACACCATATATTTT	CASSIRDSSGNTIYF
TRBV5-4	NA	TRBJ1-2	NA	TGTGCCAGCAGCTTGGACAGGAGCTACGGCTACACCTTC	CASSLDRSYGYTF
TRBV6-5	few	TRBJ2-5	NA	TGTGCCAGCCCCCCCCTCGAGCCATCGCAAGAGACCCAGTACTTC	CASPPLEPSQETQYF
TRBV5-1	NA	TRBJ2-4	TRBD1	TGCGCCAGCAGAGGGACAGCGACAGGAAACATTCAGTACTTC	CASRGTATGNIQYF
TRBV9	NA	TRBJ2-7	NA	TGTGCCAGCAGCGTAGGAGGCGGGGAGGCCCACGAGCAGTACTTC	CASSVGGGEAHEQYF
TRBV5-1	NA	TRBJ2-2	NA	TGCGCCAGCAGCCTCACAGGGATGAACACCGGGGAGCTGTTTTTT	CASSLTGMNTGELFF
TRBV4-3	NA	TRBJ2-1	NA	TGCGCCAGCAGCCAAGATGAGCGGCCCAGGGGTGAGCAGTTCTTC	CASSQDERPRGEQFF
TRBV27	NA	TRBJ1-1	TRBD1	TGTGCCAGCAGTTACACGACAGGGACTGAAGCTTTCTTT	CASSYTTGTEAFF
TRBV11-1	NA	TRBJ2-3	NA	TGTGCCAGCAGCCTAACAGTAACTAGCACAGATACGCAGTATTTT	CASSLTVTSTDTQYF
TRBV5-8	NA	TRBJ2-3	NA	TGTGCCAGCATGGCTGTCACAGATACGCAGTATTTT	CASMAVTDTQYF
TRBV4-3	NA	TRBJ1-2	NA	TGCGCCAGCAGCCAAGATCTCACCCGTCGGAACTATGGCTACACCTTC	CASSQDLTRRNYGYTF
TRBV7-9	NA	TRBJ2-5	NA	TGTGCCAGCAGCTTAGCTAGCGGCCAAGAGACCCAGTACTTC	CASSLASGQETQYF
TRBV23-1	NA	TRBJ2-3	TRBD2	TGCGCCAGCAGTCAAATCCCACCCTGTACTAGCGGGAGCGTCCGGGCCACAGATACGCAGTATTTT	CASSQIPPCTSGSVRATDTQYF
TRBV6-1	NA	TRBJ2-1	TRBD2	TGTGCCAGCAGTGAAGCTAGCGGGAGGTACAATGAGCAGTTCTTC	CASSEASGRYNEQFF
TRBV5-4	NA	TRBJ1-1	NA	TGTGCCAGCAGCCTTGGGGGCGGTTCGGGACTGAACACTGAAGCTTTCTTT	CASSLGGGSGLNTEAFF
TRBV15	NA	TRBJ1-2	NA	TGTGCCACCAGCAGTTCAGGGGTTGGCTACACCTTC	CATSSSGVGYTF
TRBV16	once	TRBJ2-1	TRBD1	TGTGCCAGCAGCCAAGGAAGGGGGCGGAATGAGCAGTTCTTC	CASSQGRGRNEQFF
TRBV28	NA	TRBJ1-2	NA	TGTGCCAGCTCCTTTTTGGGGCCAGCTAACTATGGCTACACCTTC	CASSFLGPANYGYTF
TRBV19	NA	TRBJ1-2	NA	TGTGCCAGTAGTATAGGAGGGAACTATGGCTACACCTTC	CASSIGGNYGYTF
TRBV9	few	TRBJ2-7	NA	TGTGCCAGCAGCGTAGGGGTAGGGCAAACAAGGGGTCAGTACGAGCAGTACTTC	CASSVGVGQTRGQYEQYF
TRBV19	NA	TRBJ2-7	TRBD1	TGTGCCAGTAGTTTGTGGACAGGGGGTACCGACGAGCAGTACTTC	CASSLWTGGTDEQYF
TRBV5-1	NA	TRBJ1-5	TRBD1	TGCGCCAGCAGCGTCGGGACAGGGGGCAATCAGCCCCAGCATTTT	CASSVGTGGNQPQHF
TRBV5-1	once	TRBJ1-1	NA	TGCGCCAGCAGCTTGGGGGGGCCGCGAGGCACTGAAGCTTTCTTT	CASSLGGPRGTEAFF
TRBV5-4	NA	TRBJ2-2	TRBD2	TGTGCCAGCAGCTTGGGTGGACTAGCGGGTACAACCGGGGAGCTGTTTTTT	CASSLGGLAGTTGELFF
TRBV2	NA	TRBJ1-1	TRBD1	TGTGCCAGCAGTGAAGCGACAGGGGTTTTCGGTGAAGCTTTCTTT	CASSEATGVFGEAFF
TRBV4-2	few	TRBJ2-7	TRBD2	TGTGCCAGCAGCTACGGGGGGACCTACGAGCAGTACTTC	CASSYGGTYEQYF
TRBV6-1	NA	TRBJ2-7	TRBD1	TGTGCCAGCAGGCCCGGGACAGGGAGATACGAGCAGTACTTC	CASRPGTGRYEQYF
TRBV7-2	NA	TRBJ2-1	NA	TGTGCCAGCAGCAAAGCCCCCACCAATGAGCAGTTCTTC	CASSKAPTNEQFF
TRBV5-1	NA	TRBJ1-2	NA	TGCGCCAGCAGCTCTACTTCTTCAGGGGCGACTGGCTACACCTTC	CASSSTSSGATGYTF
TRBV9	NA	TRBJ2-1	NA	TGTGCCAGCAGCGTAGCGGTGGGAGTGGGGAACAATGAGCAGTTCTTC	CASSVAVGVGNNEQFF
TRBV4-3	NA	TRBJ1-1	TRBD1	TGCGCCAGCAGCCAGTGGACAGGAATGAACACTGAAGCTTTCTTT	CASSQWTGMNTEAFF
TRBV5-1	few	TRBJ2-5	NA	TGCGCCAGCAGCTTGGGCGCGGGGTTAAAGGAGACCCAGTACTTC	CASSLGAGLKETQYF
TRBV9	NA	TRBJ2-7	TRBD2	TGTGCCAGCAGCGTAGGTAGCGGGAGGGCCTACGAGCAGTACTTC	CASSVGSGRAYEQYF
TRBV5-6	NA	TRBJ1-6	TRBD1	TGTGCCAGCAGCACCACAGGGGGAACCAATTCACCCCTCCACTTT	CASSTTGGTNSPLHF
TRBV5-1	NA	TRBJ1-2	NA	TGCGCCAGCAGCTTGATGGACGGGGATGGCTACACCTTC	CASSLMDGDGYTF
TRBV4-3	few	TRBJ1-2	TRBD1	TGCGCCAGCAGCCAAGCTGGGACAGGGTATAACTATGGCTACACCTTC	CASSQAGTGYNYGYTF
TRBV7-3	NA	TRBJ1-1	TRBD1	TGTGCCAGCAGCTTAAACGGACAGGGGAACACTGAAGCTTTCTTT	CASSLNGQGNTEAFF
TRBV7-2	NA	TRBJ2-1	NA	TGTGCCAGCAGCTTAGGCGGCCCCCTTTCCAATGAGCAGTTCTTC	CASSLGGPLSNEQFF
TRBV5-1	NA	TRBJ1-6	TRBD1	TGCGCCAGCAGCACAGGGACAGGAGGAGTTAATTCACCCCTCCACTTT	CASSTGTGGVNSPLHF
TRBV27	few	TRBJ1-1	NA	TGTGCCAGCAGTTTAGGTCTCAGGGCGAACACTGAAGCTTTCTTT	CASSLGLRANTEAFF
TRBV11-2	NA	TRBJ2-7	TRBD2	TGTGCCAGCAGCCCCGGTAGCTGGGGGGGTAGGGAATACGAGCAGTACTTC	CASSPGSWGGREYEQYF
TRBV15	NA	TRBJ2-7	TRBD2	TGTGCCACCAGCAGAGAGGCGGGAGACGTTTACGAGCAGTACTTC	CATSREAGDVYEQYF